This T cell receptor beta chain was recorded in a study of blood T cell repertoires in COVID-19. How the authors handled the data: Amplified reference gene primers provided the basis for estimating nucleated cell counts. Sequenced by immunoSEQ multiplex PCR; TCRdb stores in-frame clones only, minus some. Clonal size and the V and J genes are those of that table, whereas D and trimming came from the DNA. The sample carries about 45,000 clones, roughly 87% recorded once. Sequenced material: peripheral blood. The clonotype was recovered from a woman older than 75 in a cohort sampled during active or convalescent COVID-19.

The CDR3 spells CASSEGQGREKLFF. CDR3 DNA: TGCGCCAGCAGCGAGGGACAGGGCCGTGAAAAACTGTTTTTT. The rearrangement links TRBV5-1 to TRBJ1-4, with 9 bases lining up with TRBD1. The CDR3 has 14 residues. V gave up 4 bases and J gave up 7 bases; unmatched junction bases: 5. Germline V gene data show CDR1 as SGHRS and CDR2 as YFSETQ.